A single T cell receptor beta chain is shown here with its context. Its antigen is unidentified. The V segment lost 7 bases and the J segment 1 base; nucleotides outside the gene matches: 10. CDR1 is MNHNY and CDR2 is SVGAGI in the germline V gene (reference sequence). CDR3 length: 16 residues. These data belong to a study of T cell repertoires in cytomegalovirus infection. Each CDR3 protein gets one entry after TCRdb re-called the reads with MiXCR. The sample has about 830,000 distinct CDR3 sequences; approximately 32% are singletons. The TCR was taken from a human donor in good health (CMV status not recorded). Some clones in this sample may be carry-over from other donors' samples. This specimen consisted of cultured CD8+ T cells from PBMCs, obtained from culture after CMV antigen stimulation. The chain has TRBV6-6 and TRBJ1-1, with TRBD1 matching 9 bases. The CDR3 coding sequence is TGTGCCAGCACCGTACGGGGGACAGGGAGGAACACTGAAGCTTTCTTT. This translates into CASTVRGTGRNTEAFF.